Described below is a single T cell receptor (beta chain) sequence and its context. These data belong to a study of blood T cell repertoires in COVID-19. Overall study: Sites in the United States, Italy and Spain provided acute and convalescent COVID-19 samples. T cells, B-cell-depleted T cells, or PBMCs provided the cDNA or gDNA that served as material.

The CDR3 covers 19 residues. The germline CDR1 and CDR2 sequences are SGHVS and FQNEAQ. V lost 2 bases and J lost 1; bases outside the gene matches: 10. Per the study methods: For nucleated cells, counts were estimated from reference gene primer amplification. The table came from immunoSEQ multiplex PCR; TCRdb's copy has only in-frame clones and leaves some out. V and J calls and clone size are those listed in that table; D and trimming were worked out from the DNA. The profile shows about 240,000 clones, over 80% of them singletons. Sequencing used PBMCs or T cells enriched from blood (not recorded which). This sequence originates from a woman aged 25-40 years with acute COVID-19. The gene calls are TRBV7-8 and TRBJ2-1; TRBD2 aligns across 11 bases. CDR3 nucleotide sequence: TGTGCCAGCAGCTTATTTCCTAGCGGGGGGCCTAGTTCCTACAATGAGCAGTTCTTC. Its protein is CASSLFPSGGPSSYNEQFF.